These 19 T cell receptor beta chains share one sample of origin, sequenced in a study of control samples from healthy donors and cancer patients. Only in-frame clones appear in the TCRdb table, and some are missing; sequencing was by immunoSEQ multiplex PCR. The sample includes approximately 140,000 clones, roughly 94% of them seen just once. Sequencing was performed on blood. The receptors derive from a man in his forties in good health.

The rearrangement uses TRBV2 and TRBJ1-3; 10 nucleotides agree with TRBD1. With 5 bases clipped from V and 4 bases from J, the junction kept 5 bases outside the gene matches. This CDR3 region has 15 residues. Per germline, CDR1 SNHLY and CDR2 FYNNEI. Written as DNA, the CDR3 is TGTGCCAGCAGTTTTTCGGGACAGGGGGGAAACACCATATATTTT. Amino acid sequence: CASSFSGQGGNTIYF. The entire variable domain, with the rest obtained from reference TRBV2 and TRBJ1-3, is as follows: EPEVTQTPSHQVTQMGQEVILRCVPISNHLYFYWYRQILGQKVEFLVSFYNNEISEKSEIFDDQFSVERPDGSNFTLKIRSTKLEDSAMYFCASSFSGQGGNTIYFGEGSWLTVV.

The chain has TRBV2 and TRBJ1-2, with D perhaps matching TRBD1 (5 bases). With 5 bases removed from V and 2 bases from J, the gap between germline ends came to 12 bases. The CDR3 covers 14 residues. CDR1 and CDR2 (germline): SNHLY, FYNNEI. CDR3 nucleotides: TGTGCCAGCAGTCAGGGTTCCGGGAACTATGGCTACACCTTC. This sequence encodes CASSQGSGNYGYTF.

J is TRBJ2-1 and V is TRBV11-2; 9 bases align to TRBD2. Germline V CDR1 and CDR2: SGHAT, FQNNGV. The CDR3 is made up of 15 amino acids. Unmatched junction bases numbered 7, after V lost 1 base and J lost 9 bases. The CDR3: CASSLGRGRASEQFF. In DNA form, the CDR3 reads TGTGCCAGCAGCTTAGGTCGCGGGAGGGCCAGTGAGCAGTTCTTC.

The genes are TRBV10-3 and TRBJ1-1; 7 nucleotides match TRBD1. Germline CDR1 is ENHRY and CDR2 is SYGVKD. The CDR3 consists of 14 residues. The V segment lost 6 bases and the J segment 2 bases; nucleotides outside the gene matches: 6. The CDR3: CAIRTTGDNTEAFF. The CDR3 region has the DNA TGTGCCATCAGAACTACAGGGGATAACACTGAAGCTTTCTTT.

The chain combines TRBV7-9 with TRBJ1-2, with 7 bases aligning to TRBD1. Germline trimming cut 8 bases from V and 9 bases from J; bases unmatched to any gene: 9. The CDR3 is made up of 12 amino acids. The germline V gene has CDR1 SEHNR and CDR2 FQNEAQ (reference sequence). The CDR3 protein is CASGHEQGSYTF. The CDR3, as DNA: TGTGCCAGCGGACACGAACAGGGGAGCTACACCTTC.

The chain is built from TRBV6-5 and TRBJ1-5; D gene ambiguous. Germline V gene sequence: CDR1 MNHEY, CDR2 SVGAGI. V dropped 7 bases and J dropped 7 bases, with 8 bases sitting between them. This CDR3 spans 11 amino acids. Written as DNA, the CDR3 is TGTGCCAGCATCGGACGCCAGCCCCAGCATTTT. Its protein is CASIGRQPQHF.

The chain couples TRBV30 to TRBJ2-5; a possible D gene is TRBD2 (5 bases). The V gene lost 2 bases and the J gene lost 0 bases, with 16 bases spanning the gap. CDR3 size: 16 residues. Germline loops: CDR1 GTSNPN, CDR2 SVGIG (reference sequence). For the CDR3, the DNA is TGTGCCTGGAGTACATACTTTAAAGCGGACCAAGAGACCCAGTACTTC. Its protein product is CAWSTYFKADQETQYF.

This clone was seen repeatedly, ten times or more. V usage is TRBV21-1 and J usage is TRBJ1-2. TRBV21-1 is a pseudogene segment. The CDR3 spans 10 residues. CDR3 residues: CASSNYGYTF. CDR3 DNA: TGTGCCAGCAGCAACTATGGCTACACCTTC.

The chain joins TRBV5-6 to TRBJ2-5; D is perhaps TRBD2 (6 bases). Germline V gives CDR1 SGHDT, CDR2 YYEEEE. This CDR3 comprises 15 residues. Trimming shortened V by 4 bases and J by 5 bases, and 18 bases separated the two germline ends. CDR3: CASSPRPGGTETQYF. CDR3 DNA: TGTGCCAGCAGCCCCAGACCCGGAGGGACGGAGACCCAGTACTTC.

J is TRBJ1-2 and V is TRBV5-4, with TRBD1 matching over 8 bases. Germline V gene sequence: CDR1 SGHNT, CDR2 YYREEE (reference sequence). The CDR3 totals 13 residues. V gave up 4 bases and J gave up 4 bases; unmatched junction bases: 3. The DNA of the CDR3 is TGTGCCAGCAGCGAGGACAGGGCCTATGGCTACACCTTC. Translating it yields CASSEDRAYGYTF.

The V and J genes are TRBV6-4 and TRBJ2-2; D is perhaps TRBD2 (6 bases). There are 14 residues in the CDR3. V was pared by 8 bases and J by 3 bases, with 13 bases between. In germline, CDR1 is MRHNA, CDR2 SNTAGT. CDR3 DNA: TGTGCCAGCGGAGGGCAGATGTACACCGGGGAGCTGTTTTTT. Its translation: CASGGQMYTGELFF.

This chain's CDR3 is CATSDVAGTSSYNEQFF. CDR3 coding DNA: TGTGCCACCAGTGATGTAGCCGGGACTAGCAGTTACAATGAGCAGTTCTTC. The chain joins TRBV24-1 to TRBJ2-1; 9 positions agree with TRBD2. The CDR3 has 17 residues. V lost 3 bases to trimming and J lost 4 bases; unmatched junction nucleotides: 9. Germline V CDR1 and CDR2: KGHDR, SFDVKD.

V usage is TRBV5-1 and J usage is TRBJ2-3; 7 positions agree with TRBD2. This CDR3 has 15 residues. V lost 3 bases, J lost 2 bases, and 6 bases stayed unmatched. The V gene's germline CDR1 is SGHRS and CDR2 YFSETQ. In nucleotides, the CDR3 is TGCGCCAGCAGCTCCGGGACTACCTCCACAGATACGCAGTATTTT. Its protein is CASSSGTTSTDTQYF.

This chain connects TRBV9 to TRBJ1-2; D uncertain. The V and J ends lost 4 bases and 2 bases respectively, with 12 bases between them. Germline assignment: CDR1 SGDLS and CDR2 YYNGEE. This CDR3 contains 14 residues. CDR3 nucleotide sequence: TGTGCCAGCAGCATTGGGTCGCTGAACTATGGCTACACCTTC. This codes for CASSIGSLNYGYTF. Filled out from reference TRBV9 and TRBJ1-2, the complete variable domain reads DSGVTQTPKHLITATGQRVTLRCSPRSGDLSVYWYQQSLDQGLQFLIQYYNGEERAKGNILERFSAQQFPDLHSELNLSSLELGDSALYFCASSIGSLNYGYTFGSGTRLTVV.

The chain links TRBV6-2 or TRBV6-3 to TRBJ1-5, with D perhaps matching TRBD1 (5 bases). The CDR3 extends over 15 amino acids. The germline CDR1 and CDR2 sequences are MNHEY and SVGEGT. The V and J ends lost 6 bases and 0 bases respectively, with 12 bases between them. CDR3 protein: CASSIGTVSNQPQHF. DNA of the CDR3: TGTGCCAGCAGCATAGGGACGGTTAGCAATCAGCCCCAGCATTTT.

CDR3 DNA sequence: TGTGCCAGCAGGGGCAACATAAACACCGGGGAGCTGTTTTTT. Its translation is CASRGNINTGELFF. The V call is TRBV7-9, the J call TRBJ2-2; unclear D gene. Per the germline V gene, CDR1 is SEHNR and CDR2 is FQNEAQ (reference sequence). The CDR3 is made up of 14 amino acids. With 6 bases removed from V and 2 bases from J, the gap between germline ends came to 10 bases.

This clone was observed once. The chain couples TRBV7-3 to TRBJ1-3; maybe TRBD1 (5 bases). The CDR3 is 15 residues long. Germline V gene lookup returns CDR1 SGHTA and CDR2 FQGTGA. V was clipped by 0 bases and J by 2 bases, with 8 bases between them. This CDR3 reads CASSLTGTPGNTIYF. DNA for the CDR3: TGTGCCAGCAGCTTAACGGGGACCCCTGGAAACACCATATATTTT.

The rearrangement links TRBV6-1 to TRBJ1-2; D not certain. Looked up from germline, CDR1 is MNHNS and CDR2 is SASEGT. This CDR3 has 13 residues. The V end was cut by 3 bases, the J end by 3 bases, with 8 bases between. The CDR3 bases are TGTGCCAGCAGTGAGGAGGGAGACTATGGCTACACCTTC. Translated, it gives CASSEEGDYGYTF.

The chain combines TRBV7-9 with TRBJ1-6; the D is unclear. Germline loops: CDR1 SEHNR, CDR2 FQNEAQ (reference sequence). Trimming cost V 1 base and J 8 bases, with 6 bases left between them. This CDR3 region has 13 residues. CDR3 sequence (DNA): TGTGCCAGCAGCTTAGTAAATCATTCACCCCTCCACTTT. Residues: CASSLVNHSPLHF.